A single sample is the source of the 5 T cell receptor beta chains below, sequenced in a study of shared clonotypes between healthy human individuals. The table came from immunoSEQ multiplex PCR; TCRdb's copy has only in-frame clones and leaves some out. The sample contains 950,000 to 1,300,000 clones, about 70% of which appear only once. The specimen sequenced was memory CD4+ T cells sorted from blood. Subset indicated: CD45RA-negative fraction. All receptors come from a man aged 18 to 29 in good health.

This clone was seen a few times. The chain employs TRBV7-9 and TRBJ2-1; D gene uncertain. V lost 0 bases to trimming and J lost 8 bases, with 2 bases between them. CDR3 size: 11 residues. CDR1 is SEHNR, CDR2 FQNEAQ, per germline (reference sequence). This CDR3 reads CASSLAYEQFF. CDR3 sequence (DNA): TGTGCCAGCAGCTTAGCATATGAGCAGTTCTTC.

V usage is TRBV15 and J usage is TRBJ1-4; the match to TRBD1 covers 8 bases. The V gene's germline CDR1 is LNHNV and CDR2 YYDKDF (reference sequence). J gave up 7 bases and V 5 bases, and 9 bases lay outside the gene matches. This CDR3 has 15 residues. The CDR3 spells CATSRVQGASEKLFF. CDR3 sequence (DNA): TGTGCCACCAGCCGAGTTCAGGGGGCTAGTGAAAAACTGTTTTTT.

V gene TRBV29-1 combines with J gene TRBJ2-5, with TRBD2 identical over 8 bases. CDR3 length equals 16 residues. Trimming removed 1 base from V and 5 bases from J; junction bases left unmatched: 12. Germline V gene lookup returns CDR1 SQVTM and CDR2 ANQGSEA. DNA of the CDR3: TGCAGCGTTGAAGTGGGGGCGGGAGGACCCGCGGAGACCCAGTACTTC. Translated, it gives CSVEVGAGGPAETQYF.

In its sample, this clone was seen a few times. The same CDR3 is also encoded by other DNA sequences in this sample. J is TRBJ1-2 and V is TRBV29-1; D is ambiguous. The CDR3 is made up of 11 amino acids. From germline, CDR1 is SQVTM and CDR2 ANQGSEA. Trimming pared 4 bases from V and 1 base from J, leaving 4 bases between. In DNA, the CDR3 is TGCAGCGTTGGCGGTAACTATGGCTACACCTTC. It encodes CSVGGNYGYTF.

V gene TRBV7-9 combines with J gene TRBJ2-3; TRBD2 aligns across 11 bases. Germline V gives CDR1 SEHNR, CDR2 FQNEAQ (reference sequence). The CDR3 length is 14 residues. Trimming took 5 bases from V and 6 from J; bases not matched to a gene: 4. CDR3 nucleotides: TGTGCCAGCAGCCTACTAGCGGGGGAGGATACGCAGTATTTT. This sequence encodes CASSLLAGEDTQYF.